The clone carrying this T cell receptor (beta chain) was counted only a few times. The sample is drawn from a study of cytomegalovirus exposure and HLA in healthy donors. This PCR relied on a set of 60 Vbeta primers and 13 Jbeta primers. Measured with immunoSEQ multiplex PCR; TCRdb has only the in-frame clones, and not every one. This table has 150,000 to 200,000 clones, approximately 80% appearing once. There are 13 residues in the CDR3. The germline V gene encodes CDR1 KGHSH and CDR2 LQKENI. Trimming took 5 bases from V and 7 from J, leaving 14 bases between them. J is TRBJ1-1 and V is TRBV18, with D perhaps TRBD1 (6 bases). The clonotype comes from a female donor in good health and CMV-seronegative. Sequenced material: PBMCs. DNA of the CDR3: TGTGCCAGCTCAGCATCACAGGGCTATGAAGCTTTCTTT. Encoded protein: CASSASQGYEAFF. Full variable domain (rest looked up from reference TRBV18 and TRBJ1-1): NAGVMQNPRHLVRRRGQEARLRCSPMKGHSHVYWYRQLPEEGLKFMVYLQKENIIDESGMPKERFSAEFPKEGPSILRIQQVVRGDSAAYFCASSASQGYEAFFGQGTRLTVV.